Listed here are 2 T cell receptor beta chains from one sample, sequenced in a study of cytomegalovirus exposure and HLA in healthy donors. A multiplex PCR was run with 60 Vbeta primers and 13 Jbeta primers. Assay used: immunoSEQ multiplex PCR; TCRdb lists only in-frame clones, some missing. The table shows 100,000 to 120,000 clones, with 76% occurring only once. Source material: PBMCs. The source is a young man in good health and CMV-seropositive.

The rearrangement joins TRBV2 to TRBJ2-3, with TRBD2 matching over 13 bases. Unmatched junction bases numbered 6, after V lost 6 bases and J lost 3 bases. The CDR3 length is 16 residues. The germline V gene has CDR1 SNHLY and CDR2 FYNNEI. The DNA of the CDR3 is TGTGCCAGCAGACCTGGGACTAGCGGGGTAACAGATACGCAGTATTTT. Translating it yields CASRPGTSGVTDTQYF.

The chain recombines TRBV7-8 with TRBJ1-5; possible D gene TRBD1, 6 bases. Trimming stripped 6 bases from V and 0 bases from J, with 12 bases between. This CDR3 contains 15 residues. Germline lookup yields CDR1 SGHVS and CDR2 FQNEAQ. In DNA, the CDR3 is TGTGCCAGCAGTCCGGACAGATATAGCAATCAGCCCCAGCATTTT. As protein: CASSPDRYSNQPQHF.